This T cell receptor (beta chain) was identified in a study of a mutant IDH1 vaccine in newly diagnosed glioma (dated by TCRdb to the early 2020s). Describing the broader study: Vaccination started 4-6 weeks after radiotherapy alone, or was given together with temozolomide cycles in the groups whose treatment included chemotherapy. Of the approximately 35 treated patients, about 60% were male and approximately 38% were female, and the mean age was approximately 40 years. Prior to enrollment, patients had been given standard therapy consisting of radiotherapy alone, temozolomide alone, or radiochemotherapy with temozolomide, with the combination given to most patients. The week-35 safety follow-up was designated visit V12, and the week-47 end of study was designated visit V13. Peripheral blood was drawn at six visits: V03 (baseline), V05, V07, V10, V12 and V13. Longitudinal TCRB deep sequencing was done for 25 to 30 treated patients, wherever samples were available for exploratory analyses.

What the work shows at the level of the full study, not this receptor alone: Across multiple MHC alleles, vaccine-induced immune responses were seen in roughly 93% of patients. PBMC samples for TCRB deep sequencing were selected based on availability. Pseudoprogression appeared unrelated to alterations in the top peripheral T cell clonotypes detected by TCRB sequencing. It was noted by the authors that analyses of patient blood samples could not be reproduced owing to sample limitations.

The time point label here, explained by the study, means: week 47, end of study. A 20-mer mutant IDH1 peptide at 300 micrograms in Montanide made up each vaccine dose, which was injected subcutaneously together with topical imiquimod. Eight vaccinations were administered to patients in weeks 1, 3, 5, 7, 11, 15, 19 and 23, corresponding to visits V03 through V10. All donors had newly diagnosed IDH1-mutant astrocytomas of WHO grade 3 or 4 that showed loss of nuclear ATRX. The samples were drawn from NOA16, a multicentre, single-arm, open-label phase I trial in Germany that tested a mutant IDH1 peptide vaccine in humans for the first time. The DNeasy Blood and Tissue Kit was used to extract genomic DNA from EDTA blood for TCRB sequencing. The library was prepared using the immunoSEQ multiplex PCR assay. Rearranged TCR beta chain sequences were amplified with the hsTCRB Kit following the manufacturer's protocol. An Illumina MiSeq was used to sequence the TCRB libraries. The authors' pipeline ran thus. The proprietary platform of the kit vendor was used for demultiplexing, trimming and gene mapping. The table comes from immuneACCESS by way of TCRdb, which keeps in-frame sequences with V and J called. Part of the clones is missing from these tables; in studies checked, under half for an unresolved V gene and the rest for unknown reasons. The DNA was the basis for D and trimming; V, J and clone size are from that table. The sample table records about 23,000 clones; about four fifths of these occur just once. Approximately 2.6% of the sample is in the top ten clones.

As concerns this clone: The antigen it binds to is not known. Within one base of it there is no much larger clone, and no base qualities were kept.

The CDR3 sequence holds 15 residues, the cysteine and phenylalanine included. Just the 45-base CDR3 DNA is kept, in frame starting at base 1. The V end gives up 8 bases and the J end 7 bases, leaving 15 bases in the junction not matched to a gene. In the germline V gene (reference sequence), CDR1 corresponds to SEHNR and CDR2 to FQNEAQ. The source of this sequence is a middle-aged man with glioma. Material: PBMCs, obtained from a glioma patient whose treatment included an IDH1 peptide vaccine. Recombination joined TRBV7-9 with TRBJ2-7, with TRBD2 matching 9 junction bases. The CDR3 corresponds to CASPEGAGGPREQYF. The bases are TGTGCCAGCCCCGAAGGGGCGGGAGGGCCGAGAGAGCAGTACTTC.